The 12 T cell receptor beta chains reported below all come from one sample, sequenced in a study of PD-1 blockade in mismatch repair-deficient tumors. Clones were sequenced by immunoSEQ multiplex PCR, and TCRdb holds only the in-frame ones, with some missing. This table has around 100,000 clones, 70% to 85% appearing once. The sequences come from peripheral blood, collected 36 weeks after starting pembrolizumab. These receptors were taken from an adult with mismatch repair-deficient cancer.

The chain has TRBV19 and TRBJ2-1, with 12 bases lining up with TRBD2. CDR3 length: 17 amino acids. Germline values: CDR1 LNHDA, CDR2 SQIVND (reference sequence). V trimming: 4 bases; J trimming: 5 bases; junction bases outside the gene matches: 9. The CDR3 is CASSTGLAGWRDNEQFF. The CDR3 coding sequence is TGTGCCAGTAGTACAGGACTAGCGGGATGGAGGGACAATGAGCAGTTCTTC.

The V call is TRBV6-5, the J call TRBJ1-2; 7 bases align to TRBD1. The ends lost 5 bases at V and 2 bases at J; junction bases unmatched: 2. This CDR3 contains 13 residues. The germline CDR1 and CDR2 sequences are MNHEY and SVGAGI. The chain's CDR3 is CASSTGQNYGYTF. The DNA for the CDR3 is TGTGCCAGCAGTACGGGACAGAACTATGGCTACACCTTC.

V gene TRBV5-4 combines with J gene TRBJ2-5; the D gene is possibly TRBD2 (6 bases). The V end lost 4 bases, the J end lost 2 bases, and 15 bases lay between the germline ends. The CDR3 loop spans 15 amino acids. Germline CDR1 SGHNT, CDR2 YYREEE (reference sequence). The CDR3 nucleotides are TGTGCCAGCAGCGGCAAAAATAGCGGACAAGAGACCCAGTACTTC. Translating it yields CASSGKNSGQETQYF.

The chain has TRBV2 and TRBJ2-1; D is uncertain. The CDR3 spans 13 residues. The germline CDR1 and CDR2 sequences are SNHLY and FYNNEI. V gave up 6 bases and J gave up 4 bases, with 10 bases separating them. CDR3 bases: TGTGCCAGCAGAGTCGGGTTTTACAATGAGCAGTTCTTC. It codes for CASRVGFYNEQFF. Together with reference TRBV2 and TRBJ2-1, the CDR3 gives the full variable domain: EPEVTQTPSHQVTQMGQEVILRCVPISNHLYFYWYRQILGQKVEFLVSFYNNEISEKSEIFDDQFSVERPDGSNFTLKIRSTKLEDSAMYFCASRVGFYNEQFFGPGTRLTVL.

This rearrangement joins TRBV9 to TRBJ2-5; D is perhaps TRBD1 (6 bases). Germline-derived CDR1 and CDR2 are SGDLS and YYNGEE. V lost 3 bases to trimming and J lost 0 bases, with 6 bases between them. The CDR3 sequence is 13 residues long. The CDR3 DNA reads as TGTGCCAGCAGCGGACAGGACCAAGAGACCCAGTACTTC. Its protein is CASSGQDQETQYF.

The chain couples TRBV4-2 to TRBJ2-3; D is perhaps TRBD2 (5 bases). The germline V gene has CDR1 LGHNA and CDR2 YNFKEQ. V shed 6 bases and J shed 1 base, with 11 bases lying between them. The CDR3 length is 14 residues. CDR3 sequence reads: CASRLVGGTDTQYF. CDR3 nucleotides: TGTGCCAGCAGACTAGTTGGTGGCACAGATACGCAGTATTTT.

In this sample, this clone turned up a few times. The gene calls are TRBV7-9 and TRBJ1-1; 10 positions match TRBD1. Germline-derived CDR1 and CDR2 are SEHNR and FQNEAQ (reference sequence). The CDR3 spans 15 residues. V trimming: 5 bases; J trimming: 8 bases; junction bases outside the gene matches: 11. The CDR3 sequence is CASSPSGDRGQEAFF. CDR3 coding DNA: TGTGCCAGCAGCCCGTCGGGCGACAGGGGGCAAGAAGCTTTCTTT. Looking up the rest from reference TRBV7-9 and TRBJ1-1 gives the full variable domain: DTGVSQNPRHKITKRGQNVTFRCDPISEHNRLYWYRQTLGQGPEFLTYFQNEAQLEKSRLLSDRFSAERPKGSFSTLEIQRTEQGDSAMYLCASSPSGDRGQEAFFGQGTRLTVV.

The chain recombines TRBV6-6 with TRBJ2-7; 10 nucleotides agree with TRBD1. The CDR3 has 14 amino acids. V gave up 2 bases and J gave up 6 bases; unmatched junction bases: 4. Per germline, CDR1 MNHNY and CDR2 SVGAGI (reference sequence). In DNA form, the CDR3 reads TGTGCCAGCAGTTACCCGGGACAGGGGAGCGAGCAGTACTTC. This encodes CASSYPGQGSEQYF.

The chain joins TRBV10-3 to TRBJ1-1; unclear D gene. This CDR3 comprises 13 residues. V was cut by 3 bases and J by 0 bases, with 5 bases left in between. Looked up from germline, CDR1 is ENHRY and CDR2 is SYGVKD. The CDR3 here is CAISESLNTEAFF. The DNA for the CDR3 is TGTGCCATCAGTGAAAGCCTGAACACTGAAGCTTTCTTT.

The DNA of the CDR3 is TGTGCCAGCAGCTTAGCACGACAGGGGGCGACTAATGAAAAACTGTTTTTT. It is translated as CASSLARQGATNEKLFF. This rearrangement joins TRBV7-6 to TRBJ1-4, with 10 bases aligning to TRBD1. Trimming took 0 bases from V and 2 from J; bases not matched to a gene: 3. This CDR3 is 17 amino acids long. Germline assignment: CDR1 SGHVS and CDR2 FNYEAQ.

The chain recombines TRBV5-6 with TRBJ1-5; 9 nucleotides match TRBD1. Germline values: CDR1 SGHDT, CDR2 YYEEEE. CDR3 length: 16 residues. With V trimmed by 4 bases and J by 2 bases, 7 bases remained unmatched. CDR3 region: CASSPGQGYGNQPQHF. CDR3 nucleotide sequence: TGTGCCAGCAGCCCGGGACAGGGCTACGGCAATCAGCCCCAGCATTTT.

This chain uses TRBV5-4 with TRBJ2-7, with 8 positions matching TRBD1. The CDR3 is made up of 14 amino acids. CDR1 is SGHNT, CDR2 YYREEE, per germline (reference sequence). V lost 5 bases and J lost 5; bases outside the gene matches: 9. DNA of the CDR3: TGTGCCAGCAGAGAAAGGACAGGGTATAACGAGCAGTACTTC. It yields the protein CASRERTGYNEQYF. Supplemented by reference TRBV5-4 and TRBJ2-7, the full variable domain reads ETGVTQSPTHLIKTRGQQVTLRCSSQSGHNTVSWYQQALGQGPQFIFQYYREEENGRGNFPPRFSGLQFPNYSSELNVNALELDDSALYLCASRERTGYNEQYFGPGTRLTVT.